The clone carrying this TCR beta chain appeared many times. The target antigen is unknown. 5'RACE, which relied on constant-segment primers, yielded TCR alpha and TCR beta cDNA libraries carrying sample barcodes and UMIs. MiXCR, applied by TCRdb to the 5' RACE reads, yields one record per CDR3 protein. The data show more than 150,000 distinct CDR3 sequences, about a fifth seen once. These data originate in a study of T-cell memory formation after mild COVID-19. General study findings and limits: Clones that shrank (day 15 to 85) were balanced CD4/CD8, whereas later expanders leaned CD4+. Pre-infection memory carried some responding clones, suggesting that cross-reactive memory joined.

Trimming shortened V by 0 bases and J by 3 bases, and 12 bases separated the two germline ends. CDR1 and CDR2 (germline): MNHNY, SVGAGI (reference sequence). CDR3 length: 15 residues. The TCR comes from an adult woman who had mild COVID-19 (a few samples of this study predate the infection). Cell type and time point are not known. Sequenced material: PBMCs or a T cell subset sorted from them (not recorded which). This chain uses TRBV6-6 with TRBJ2-7; D uncertain. CDR3 loop: CASSYSNELFYEQYF. The CDR3 DNA reads as TGTGCCAGCAGTTACTCGAATGAACTATTCTACGAGCAGTACTTC.